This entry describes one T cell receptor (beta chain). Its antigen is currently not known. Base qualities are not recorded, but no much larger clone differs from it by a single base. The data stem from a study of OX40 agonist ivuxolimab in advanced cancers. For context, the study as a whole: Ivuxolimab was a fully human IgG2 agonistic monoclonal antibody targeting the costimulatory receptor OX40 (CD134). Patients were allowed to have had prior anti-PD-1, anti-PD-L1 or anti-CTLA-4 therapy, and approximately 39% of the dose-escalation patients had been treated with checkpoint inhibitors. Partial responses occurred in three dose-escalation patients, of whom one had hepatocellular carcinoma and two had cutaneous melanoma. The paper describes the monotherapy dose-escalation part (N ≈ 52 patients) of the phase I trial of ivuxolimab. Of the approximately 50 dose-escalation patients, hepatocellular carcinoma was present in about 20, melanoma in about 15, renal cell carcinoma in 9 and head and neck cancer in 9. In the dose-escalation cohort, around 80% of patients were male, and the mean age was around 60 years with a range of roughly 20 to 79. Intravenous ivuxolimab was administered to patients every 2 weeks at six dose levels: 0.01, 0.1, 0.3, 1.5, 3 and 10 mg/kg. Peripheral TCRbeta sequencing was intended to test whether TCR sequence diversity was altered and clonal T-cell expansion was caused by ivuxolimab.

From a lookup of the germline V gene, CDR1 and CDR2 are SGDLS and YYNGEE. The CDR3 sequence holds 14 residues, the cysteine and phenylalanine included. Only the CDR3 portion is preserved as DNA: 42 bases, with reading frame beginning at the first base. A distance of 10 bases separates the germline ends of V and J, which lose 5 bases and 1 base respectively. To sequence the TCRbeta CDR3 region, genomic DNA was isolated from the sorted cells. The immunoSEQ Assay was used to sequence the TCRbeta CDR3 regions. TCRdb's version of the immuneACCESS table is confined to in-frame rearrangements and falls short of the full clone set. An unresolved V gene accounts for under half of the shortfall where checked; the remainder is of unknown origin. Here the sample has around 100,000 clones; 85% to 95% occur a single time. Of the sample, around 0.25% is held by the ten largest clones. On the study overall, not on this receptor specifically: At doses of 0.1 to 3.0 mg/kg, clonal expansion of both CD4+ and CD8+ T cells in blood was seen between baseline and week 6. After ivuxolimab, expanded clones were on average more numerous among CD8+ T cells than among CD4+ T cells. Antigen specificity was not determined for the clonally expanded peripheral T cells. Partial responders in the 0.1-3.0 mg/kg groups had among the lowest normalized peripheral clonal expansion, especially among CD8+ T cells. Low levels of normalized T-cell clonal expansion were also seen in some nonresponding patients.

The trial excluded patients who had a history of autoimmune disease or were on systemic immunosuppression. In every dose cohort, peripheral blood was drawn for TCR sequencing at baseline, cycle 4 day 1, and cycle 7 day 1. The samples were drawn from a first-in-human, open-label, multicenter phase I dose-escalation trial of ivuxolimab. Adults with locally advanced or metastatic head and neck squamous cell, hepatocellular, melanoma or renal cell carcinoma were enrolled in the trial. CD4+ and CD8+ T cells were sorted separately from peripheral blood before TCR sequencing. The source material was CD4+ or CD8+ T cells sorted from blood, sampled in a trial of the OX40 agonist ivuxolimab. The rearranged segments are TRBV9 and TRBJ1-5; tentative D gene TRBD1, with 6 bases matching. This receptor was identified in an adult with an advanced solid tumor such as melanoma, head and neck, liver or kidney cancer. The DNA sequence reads TGTGCCAGCAGTCCCACAGGGAGCAATCAGCCCCAGCATTTT. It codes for CASSPTGSNQPQHF.